What follows are 24 T cell receptor beta chains derived from one specimen sequenced in a study of OX40 agonist ivuxolimab in advanced cancers. Libraries were prepared by immunoSEQ multiplex PCR; TCRdb keeps only in-frame clonotypes and omits some of them. The repertoire holds roughly 19,000 clones, with 75% to 95% as singletons. Sequenced here: CD4+ or CD8+ T cells sorted from blood, sampled in a trial of the OX40 agonist ivuxolimab. These TCRs come from an adult with an advanced solid tumor such as melanoma, head and neck, liver or kidney cancer.

V gene TRBV18 combines with J gene TRBJ2-7; a possible D gene is TRBD1 (6 bases). This CDR3 has 16 residues. Trimming left V 3 bases short and J 0 bases short, with 15 bases between. Germline V CDR1 and CDR2: KGHSH, LQKENI. CDR3 amino acids: CASSPPDRTSSYEQYF. The CDR3 coding sequence is TGTGCCAGCTCACCCCCCGACAGGACGAGCTCCTACGAGCAGTACTTC.

The chain joins TRBV10-2 to TRBJ2-1, with 9 bases that match TRBD1. Germline loops: CDR1 WSHSY, CDR2 SAAADI. The CDR3 length is 14 residues. J gave up 8 bases and V 1 base, and 3 bases lay outside the gene matches. CDR3 sequence (DNA): TGCGCCAGCAGTGAGTACAGGGGGCGGGATGAGCAGTTCTTC. It encodes CASSEYRGRDEQFF.

The chain combines TRBV2 with TRBJ2-7, with 8 bases that match TRBD1. This CDR3 is 11 amino acids long. After removal of 4 bases from V and 10 bases from J, the junction contained 3 bases not matched to a gene. Germline CDR1 is SNHLY and CDR2 is FYNNEI. CDR3 nucleotide sequence: TGTGCCAGCAGTGCAGACAGGGGCCAGTACTTC. As protein: CASSADRGQYF. Using reference TRBV2 and TRBJ2-7 for the parts outside the CDR3, the full variable domain is EPEVTQTPSHQVTQMGQEVILRCVPISNHLYFYWYRQILGQKVEFLVSFYNNEISEKSEIFDDQFSVERPDGSNFTLKIRSTKLEDSAMYFCASSADRGQYFGPGTRLTVT.

V gene TRBV5-1 combines with J gene TRBJ2-7; 10 bases line up with TRBD2. The germline CDR1 and CDR2 sequences are SGHRS and YFSETQ. This CDR3 spans 15 amino acids. J lost 5 bases, V lost 0 bases, and 5 bases had no gene match. CDR3 DNA sequence: TGCGCCAGCAGCTTGGCCCCCCTAGCGGGAGACGAGCAGTACTTC. Translated: CASSLAPLAGDEQYF.

This rearrangement joins TRBV12-5 to TRBJ1-1; no reliable D call. Germline V gives CDR1 LGHNT, CDR2 FRNRAP. The ends were cut back, 6 bases at V and 1 base at J, with 9 bases in the middle. The CDR3 spans 13 residues. Here the CDR3 DNA reads TGTGCTAGTGGGGCTTCACCGAACACTGAAGCTTTCTTT. This encodes CASGASPNTEAFF. The full variable domain, rest sourced from reference TRBV12-5 and TRBJ1-1, is DARVTQTPRHKVTEMGQEVTMRCQPILGHNTVFWYRQTMMQGLELLAYFRNRAPLDDSGMPKDRFSAEMPDATLATLKIQPSEPRDSAVYFCASGASPNTEAFFGQGTRLTVV.

The J gene is TRBJ2-3, the V gene TRBV4-1; 10 bases align to TRBD1. Germline CDR1 MGHRA, CDR2 YSYEKL. The ends lost 1 base at V and 5 bases at J; junction bases unmatched: 9. This CDR3 is built from 17 residues. Written as DNA, the CDR3 is TGCGCCAGCAGCCAAGCTACACGGACAGGGGGTAGAGATACGCAGTATTTT. Amino acid sequence: CASSQATRTGGRDTQYF.

The V call is TRBV29-1, the J call TRBJ2-7, with TRBD2 matching 8 bases. CDR1 SQVTM and CDR2 ANQGSEA come from the germline V gene. The CDR3 contains 15 residues. With V trimmed by 6 bases and J by 3 bases, 13 bases remained unmatched. The CDR3 coding sequence is TGCAGCGTCGGGACGGGACTAGGAGACTACTACGAGCAGTACTTC. Amino acids: CSVGTGLGDYYEQYF.

About this clone: A read error likely explains this, since a far larger clone differs by one base. V and J are TRBV7-2 and TRBJ2-2; TRBD2 might be the D (5 bases). Trimming pared 3 bases from V and 4 bases from J, leaving 12 bases between. CDR3 length: 15 amino acids. Germline V gene sequence: CDR1 SGHTA, CDR2 FQGNSA. The CDR3 coding sequence is TGTGCCAGCAGCTTGGCCGGGGTGGGCACCGGGGAGCTGTTTTTT. Translated: CASSLAGVGTGELFF.

The chain carries TRBV7-9 and TRBJ2-2; D gene unclear. This CDR3 comprises 14 residues. V was pared by 6 bases and J by 2 bases, with 10 bases between. The germline V gene encodes CDR1 SEHNR and CDR2 FQNEAQ (reference sequence). The CDR3 DNA reads TGTGCCAGCAGTCCCGACACTAACACCGGGGAGCTGTTTTTT. It translates to CASSPDTNTGELFF.

The chain carries TRBV4-1 and TRBJ2-2; 9 positions agree with TRBD1. J lost 3 bases, V lost 5 bases, and 7 bases had no gene match. Germline CDR1 MGHRA, CDR2 YSYEKL. The CDR3 totals 16 residues. The CDR3 is CASSVTTGGDTGELFF. CDR3 bases: TGCGCCAGCAGCGTAACGACAGGGGGAGACACCGGGGAGCTGTTTTTT.

This chain connects TRBV6-6 to TRBJ2-3; D is undetermined. Germline V gene lookup returns CDR1 MNHNY and CDR2 SVGAGI (reference sequence). This CDR3 has 14 residues. Trimming cost V 0 bases and J 4 bases, with 8 bases left between them. DNA of the CDR3: TGTGCCAGCAGTTACTCGTGGCAGCCAGATACGCAGTATTTT. Protein product: CASSYSWQPDTQYF.

This chain uses TRBV11-2 with TRBJ1-5; no firm D call. In germline, CDR1 is SGHAT, CDR2 FQNNGV. Deletions cut 5 bases from V and 7 bases from J, with 9 bases between. The CDR3 runs 12 residues. The CDR3: CASSDQAQPQHF. The CDR3 DNA reads as TGTGCCAGCAGCGACCAGGCGCAGCCCCAGCATTTT.

This chain uses TRBV5-1 with TRBJ1-6; perhaps TRBD1 as D (6 bases). Germline-derived CDR1 and CDR2 are SGHRS and YFSETQ. V lost 4 bases and J lost 7, with 21 bases in between. The CDR3 has 17 amino acids. CDR3 DNA sequence: TGCGCCAGCAGCCAGGTCCGAGCGGGACAACGGAATTCACCCCTCCACTTT. As protein: CASSQVRAGQRNSPLHF.

The chain joins TRBV6-5 to TRBJ2-1; possibly TRBD1 for D (6 bases). Germline-derived CDR1 and CDR2 are MNHEY and SVGAGI. V shed 6 bases and J shed 4 bases, with 13 bases lying between them. This CDR3 comprises 14 residues. The CDR3 DNA reads as TGTGCCAGCAGCCCCGGGACAAATTACAATGAGCAGTTCTTC. This gives the protein CASSPGTNYNEQFF.

The CDR3 reads CASSLPPGYIDNEQFF. CDR3 bases: TGTGCCAGCAGCTTACCCCCCGGGTATATAGATAATGAGCAGTTCTTC. The J gene is TRBJ2-1, the V gene TRBV7-2; D is undetermined. V was clipped by 2 bases and J by 7 bases, with 18 bases between them. The CDR3 has 16 amino acids. CDR1 SGHTA and CDR2 FQGNSA come from the germline V gene.

As to this clone: Additional DNA sequences in this sample encode the identical CDR3. The chain is built from TRBV5-1 and TRBJ2-4; 9 bases match TRBD2. The germline V gene has CDR1 SGHRS and CDR2 YFSETQ. Trimming cost V 0 bases and J 5 bases; bases outside gene matches: 3. CDR3 length equals 15 residues. CDR3 sequence reads: CASSLEASGENIQYF. CDR3 nucleotides: TGCGCCAGCAGCTTGGAGGCTAGCGGGGAAAACATTCAGTACTTC.

This clone occurred once. The V and J genes are TRBV15 and TRBJ2-5, with D uncertain. The CDR3 contains 14 residues. Trimming took 6 bases from V and 2 from J, leaving 13 bases between them. Germline V gives CDR1 LNHNV, CDR2 YYDKDF (reference sequence). The CDR3: CATSPTGRQETQYF. CDR3 in DNA: TGTGCCACCAGTCCGACGGGTAGGCAAGAGACCCAGTACTTC.

This sequence joins TRBV7-6 and TRBJ2-6; D not certain. Germline loops: CDR1 SGHVS, CDR2 FNYEAQ. V was shortened by 1 base and J by 4 bases, with 8 bases between the two germline ends. This CDR3 contains 15 residues. The CDR3: CASSLGPAGANVLTF. The CDR3, as DNA: TGTGCCAGCAGCTTAGGACCGGCCGGGGCCAACGTCCTGACTTTC.

V and J are TRBV4-1 and TRBJ2-1; tentatively, D is TRBD1 (6 bases). Germline V gene data show CDR1 as MGHRA and CDR2 as YSYEKL. The V end lost 3 bases, the J end lost 7 bases, and 10 bases lay between the germline ends. There are 13 residues in the CDR3. The CDR3, as DNA: TGCGCCAGCAGCCAGATACAGGGAAATGAGCAGTTCTTC. Its translation is CASSQIQGNEQFF.

V and J are TRBV7-2 and TRBJ1-5; D uncertain. The germline gives CDR1 SGHTA, CDR2 FQGNSA. V lost 2 bases and J 8 bases, leaving 10 bases between the germline ends. This CDR3 is built from 13 residues. CDR3 region: CASSLRSSEPQHF. CDR3 in DNA: TGTGCCAGCAGCTTACGGTCGTCGGAGCCCCAGCATTTT.

The chain employs TRBV6-1 and TRBJ1-5; perhaps TRBD1 as D (5 bases). Deletions cut 8 bases from V and 0 bases from J, with 14 bases between. The CDR3 runs to 15 residues. Germline lookup yields CDR1 MNHNS and CDR2 SASEGT. The CDR3 region is CASVDLGVSNQPQHF. In nucleotides, the CDR3 is TGTGCCAGCGTTGACCTGGGGGTTAGCAATCAGCCCCAGCATTTT.

V and J are TRBV5-6 and TRBJ2-2, with unresolved D. This CDR3 has 11 amino acids. Germline V gene data show CDR1 as SGHDT and CDR2 as YYEEEE. The V end was cut by 5 bases, the J end by 4 bases, with 3 bases between. The CDR3 DNA is TGTGCCAGCAGAGGCACCGGGGAGCTGTTTTTT. This gives the protein CASRGTGELFF.

This clone has just a few counts. The chain couples TRBV7-9 to TRBJ2-4; TRBD1 aligns across 9 bases. In germline, CDR1 is SEHNR, CDR2 FQNEAQ (reference sequence). V shed 4 bases and J 5 bases; nucleotides not matched to a gene: 9. CDR3 length: 16 residues. The CDR3 protein is CASSYPGQGQENIQYF. DNA of the CDR3: TGTGCCAGCAGCTATCCGGGACAGGGCCAGGAAAACATTCAGTACTTC.

Here the CDR3 DNA reads TGTGCCAGCAGCTTAGCGGGCAGCATGAACACTGAAGCTTTCTTT. This encodes CASSLAGSMNTEAFF. V usage is TRBV7-2 and J usage is TRBJ1-1; the D is unclear. The CDR3 runs to 15 residues. Germline loops: CDR1 SGHTA, CDR2 FQGNSA. V was trimmed by 0 bases and J by 0 bases, leaving 8 bases between them.